Below, 19 T cell receptor beta chains from the same sample are listed, as sequenced in a study of blood T cell repertoires in COVID-19. TCRdb's table, derived via immunoSEQ multiplex PCR, lists solely in-frame clones and lacks some. The sample comprises roughly 430,000 clones, around nine tenths of which are singletons, and about 1.4% rests with the top ten. Specimen: PBMCs or T cells enriched from blood (not recorded which). Every receptor here comes from a woman aged 18-30 years who had been exposed to COVID-19.

This clone was recorded once. The chain links TRBV18 to TRBJ1-4, with D maybe TRBD1 (5 bases). V was pared by 3 bases and J by 4 bases, with 12 bases between. Germline V gene sequence: CDR1 KGHSH, CDR2 LQKENI. The length of the CDR3 is 15 residues. CDR3 nucleotide sequence: TGTGCCAGCTCACCCCGCCAGGGCTATAATGAAAAACTGTTTTTT. This encodes CASSPRQGYNEKLFF.

This chain uses TRBV4-1 with TRBJ1-3, with D unresolved. The CDR3 is 18 amino acids. CDR1 is MGHRA, CDR2 YSYEKL, per germline. The V end was cut by 3 bases, the J end by 0 bases, with 18 bases between. As DNA, the CDR3 is TGCGCCAGCAGCCAGGGCCCCATAGGATTACCCTCTGGAAACACCATATATTTT. Its protein is CASSQGPIGLPSGNTIYF.

V and J are TRBV18 and TRBJ1-2; D possibly corresponds to TRBD1 (6 bases). This CDR3 is 18 amino acids long. V was pared by 3 bases and J by 4 bases, with 24 bases between. Germline loops: CDR1 KGHSH, CDR2 LQKENI. CDR3 DNA: TGTGCCAGCTCACCGAACTCAATCGGGGGGGCGCAAGGCTATGGCTACACCTTC. Its protein is CASSPNSIGGAQGYGYTF.

V and J are TRBV5-4 and TRBJ2-1; 8 nucleotides align to TRBD1. Germline V gives CDR1 SGHNT, CDR2 YYREEE (reference sequence). V gave up 3 bases and J gave up 4 bases; unmatched junction bases: 6. The CDR3 is made up of 15 amino acids. CDR3 sequence (DNA): TGTGCCAGCAGCTACCGGACAGGGAAATACAATGAGCAGTTCTTC. This codes for CASSYRTGKYNEQFF.

This chain joins TRBV19 and TRBJ2-2; 10 bases agree with TRBD1. The CDR3 loop spans 15 amino acids. V dropped 6 bases and J dropped 4; count of bases not matched to a gene: 5. CDR1 is LNHDA, CDR2 SQIVND, per germline (reference sequence). The CDR3 protein is CASSVGTGVTGELFF. CDR3 nucleotides: TGTGCCAGTAGCGTCGGGACAGGGGTCACCGGGGAGCTGTTTTTT. Complete variable domain (other parts from reference TRBV19 and TRBJ2-2): DGGITQSPKYLFRKEGQNVTLSCEQNLNHDAMYWYRQDPGQGLRLIYYSQIVNDFQKGDIAEGYSVSREKKESFPLTVTSAQKNPTAFYLCASSVGTGVTGELFFGEGSRLTVL.

The chain uses TRBV18 and TRBJ2-1, with TRBD2 identical over 11 bases. From germline, CDR1 is KGHSH and CDR2 LQKENI. J lost 7 bases, V lost 3 bases, and 8 bases had no gene match. The CDR3 length is 16 residues. The CDR3 DNA reads as TGTGCCAGCTCACCTGGACCGGGACTAGCGGTTAATGAGCAGTTCTTC. This codes for CASSPGPGLAVNEQFF.

The chain uses TRBV19 and TRBJ1-2, with 7 bases lining up with TRBD1. V shed 5 bases and J 2 bases; nucleotides not matched to a gene: 8. This CDR3 has 15 amino acids. The germline V gene has CDR1 LNHDA and CDR2 SQIVND (reference sequence). The CDR3 nucleotides are TGTGCCAGTAGTGCCGAAGACAGGGTCAACTATGGCTACACCTTC. It codes for CASSAEDRVNYGYTF. Full variable domain (remainder filled in from reference TRBV19 and TRBJ1-2): DGGITQSPKYLFRKEGQNVTLSCEQNLNHDAMYWYRQDPGQGLRLIYYSQIVNDFQKGDIAEGYSVSREKKESFPLTVTSAQKNPTAFYLCASSAEDRVNYGYTFGSGTRLTVV.

The genes are TRBV15 and TRBJ2-6; possible D gene TRBD1, 5 bases. The CDR3 runs 18 residues. CDR1 and CDR2 from the germline V gene are LNHNV and YYDKDF (reference sequence). V shed 1 base and J shed 0 bases, with 13 bases lying between them. CDR3 nucleotide sequence: TGTGCCACCAGCAGAGCAGGGATTATGGGCTCTGGGGCCAACGTCCTGACTTTC. This sequence encodes CATSRAGIMGSGANVLTF.

CDR3 loop: CASSQNSGGTDTQYF. DNA of the CDR3: TGTGCCAGCTCACAAAATAGCGGGGGAACAGATACGCAGTATTTT. The chain uses TRBV18 and TRBJ2-3; 9 bases are a match to TRBD2. The CDR3 length is 15 residues. The V gene's germline CDR1 is KGHSH and CDR2 LQKENI. V was clipped by 4 bases and J by 3 bases; unmatched bases: 5. Filled out from reference TRBV18 and TRBJ2-3, the complete variable domain reads NAGVMQNPRHLVRRRGQEARLRCSPMKGHSHVYWYRQLPEEGLKFMVYLQKENIIDESGMPKERFSAEFPKEGPSILRIQQVVRGDSAAYFCASSQNSGGTDTQYFGPGTRLTVL.

The J gene is TRBJ1-5, the V gene TRBV2; 7 bases are a match to TRBD1. The CDR3 is made up of 11 amino acids. Germline V gene data show CDR1 as SNHLY and CDR2 as FYNNEI. The J segment lost 4 bases and the V segment lost 9 bases, leaving 0 bases of the junction unmatched. This chain's CDR3 is CARTGNQPQHF. In DNA form, the CDR3 reads TGTGCCAGGACAGGGAATCAGCCCCAGCATTTT.

CDR3 sequence reads: CASTSRRARDTQYF. The CDR3 DNA reads TGTGCCAGCACTTCCCGGAGGGCCAGAGATACGCAGTATTTT. The V and J genes are TRBV7-9 and TRBJ2-3; D possibly corresponds to TRBD2 (6 bases). CDR1 and CDR2 (germline): SEHNR, FQNEAQ (reference sequence). Trimming removed 7 bases from V and 5 bases from J, with 16 bases in between. This CDR3 spans 14 amino acids.

The rearrangement uses TRBV7-9 and TRBJ1-3; the match to TRBD1 covers 7 bases. The CDR3 is 15 residues long. J was trimmed by 1 base and V by 5 bases; bases with no gene match: 5. Looked up from germline, CDR1 is SEHNR and CDR2 is FQNEAQ (reference sequence). CDR3 sequence reads: CASSPGTASGNTIYF. The CDR3 DNA is TGTGCCAGCAGCCCAGGGACAGCTTCTGGAAACACCATATATTTT.

For the CDR3, the DNA is TGTGCCAGCAGCTTAGGTGGACAAAGCCTCTATGGCTACACCTTC. It yields the protein CASSLGGQSLYGYTF. V is TRBV7-9 and J is TRBJ1-2; maybe TRBD1 (5 bases). Trimming shortened V by 1 base and J by 4 bases, and 13 bases separated the two germline ends. CDR3 length equals 15 residues. The germline CDR1 and CDR2 sequences are SEHNR and FQNEAQ (reference sequence).

The chain combines TRBV5-1 with TRBJ1-4; perhaps TRBD1 as D (5 bases). The ends were cut back, 2 bases at V and 5 bases at J, with 16 bases in the middle. The CDR3 loop spans 16 amino acids. The germline gives CDR1 SGHRS, CDR2 YFSETQ. This CDR3 is CASSFRPQGSNEKLFF. Here the CDR3 DNA reads TGCGCCAGCAGCTTCAGGCCGCAGGGATCAAATGAAAAACTGTTTTTT.

The V and J genes are TRBV28 and TRBJ2-3; 10 bases are shared with TRBD1. Trimming took 2 bases from V and 2 from J; bases not matched to a gene: 7. Germline CDR1 is MDHEN and CDR2 is SYDVKM. The CDR3 spans 17 residues. The CDR3 reads CASSLRGTGAYTDTQYF. The DNA for the CDR3 is TGTGCCAGCAGTTTAAGGGGGACAGGGGCCTACACAGATACGCAGTATTTT.

The chain joins TRBV18 to TRBJ2-7; D perhaps matches TRBD2 (6 bases). There are 14 residues in the CDR3. V lost 1 base and J lost 1, with 8 bases in between. Germline V CDR1 and CDR2: KGHSH, LQKENI. CDR3 DNA: TGTGCCAGCTCACCACTAGCGGTTTCCTACGAGCAGTACTTC. This codes for CASSPLAVSYEQYF.

The CDR3 nucleotides read TGTGCCAGCAGTGGGAGCGACAGGGGCCCCAATCAGCCCCAGCATTTT. This sequence encodes CASSGSDRGPNQPQHF. The chain is built from TRBV28 and TRBJ1-5; 8 bases map to TRBD1. This CDR3 region has 16 residues. CDR1 and CDR2 (germline): MDHEN, SYDVKM. The J segment lost 3 bases and the V segment lost 5 bases, leaving 9 bases of the junction unmatched. Drawing the rest from reference TRBV28 and TRBJ1-5, the complete variable domain is DVKVTQSSRYLVKRTGEKVFLECVQDMDHENMFWYRQDPGLGLRLIYFSYDVKMKEKGDIPEGYSVSREKKERFSLILESASTNQTSMYLCASSGSDRGPNQPQHFGDGTRLSIL.

This chain links TRBV7-2 with TRBJ2-7, with 10 bases lining up with TRBD2. Germline assignment: CDR1 SGHTA and CDR2 FQGNSA. The CDR3 has 16 residues. V lost 5 bases, J lost 5 bases, and 12 bases stayed unmatched. The CDR3 here is CASSSWTSGPSHEQYF. CDR3 nucleotides: TGTGCCAGCAGCAGTTGGACTAGCGGCCCCTCTCACGAGCAGTACTTC.

J is TRBJ2-3 and V is TRBV6-4, with D perhaps matching TRBD2 (5 bases). V lost 7 bases to trimming and J lost 2 bases, with 31 bases between them. Germline assignment: CDR1 MRHNA and CDR2 SNTAGT. The CDR3 is 20 amino acids. This chain's CDR3 is CASTERACIFSLGPTDTQYF. The DNA for the CDR3 is TGTGCCAGCACCGAGAGGGCGTGTATCTTTTCCCTTGGGCCCACAGATACGCAGTATTTT.